This T cell receptor (beta chain) was observed in a study of Tregs in tolerant kidney transplant recipients. On this clone: The CDR3 end falls 3 residues outside the read, so it is completed with the germline J gene.

Profiling relied on immunoSEQ multiplex PCR, and the TCRdb table lists in-frame clones only, not all of them. The sample has about 52,000 clones. This CDR3 is built from 11 residues. Germline V CDR1 and CDR2: SNHLY, FYNNEI. V was trimmed by 6 bases and J by 9 bases, leaving 9 bases between them. The sample consisted of CD4+ T cells from blood, taken before the transplant. This chain links TRBV2 with TRBJ2-1; D is possibly TRBD2 (5 bases). The sequence was obtained from a human donor who received a combined kidney and bone marrow transplant. CDR3 residues: CASRIASEQFF. The covered CDR3 bases are TGTGCCAGCAGGATAGCGTCTGAG.